The sequence of this TCR beta chain was determined in a study of identical twins. Study outcomes and limitations: Invariant cells of the MAIT and iNKT types might have partly distorted the zero-insertion analyses.

This clonotype has a count of ten or more. What it binds is unknown. A junction end diverges from the germline sequence, so it may reflect a read error. TCRdb analysed the 5' RACE reads with MiXCR anew, one entry per CDR3 protein. The top ten clones hold around 0.98% of a sample with about 660,000 distinct CDR3 sequences, over 8.5% of them seen once. Another study also made use of these data, one on yellow fever vaccine responses in identical twins.

The receptor was derived from a woman between 18 and 29 years old in good health. Sequencing was carried out using PBMCs.

In DNA, the CDR3 is TGCGCCAGCAGCTACGGGACCTACGAGCAGTACTTC. Amino acid sequence: CASSYGTYEQYF. The chain couples TRBV6-2 or TRBV6-3 to TRBJ2-7; TRBD2 might be the D (5 bases). Germline V gene data show CDR1 as MNHEY and CDR2 as SVGEGT. This CDR3 contains 12 residues.